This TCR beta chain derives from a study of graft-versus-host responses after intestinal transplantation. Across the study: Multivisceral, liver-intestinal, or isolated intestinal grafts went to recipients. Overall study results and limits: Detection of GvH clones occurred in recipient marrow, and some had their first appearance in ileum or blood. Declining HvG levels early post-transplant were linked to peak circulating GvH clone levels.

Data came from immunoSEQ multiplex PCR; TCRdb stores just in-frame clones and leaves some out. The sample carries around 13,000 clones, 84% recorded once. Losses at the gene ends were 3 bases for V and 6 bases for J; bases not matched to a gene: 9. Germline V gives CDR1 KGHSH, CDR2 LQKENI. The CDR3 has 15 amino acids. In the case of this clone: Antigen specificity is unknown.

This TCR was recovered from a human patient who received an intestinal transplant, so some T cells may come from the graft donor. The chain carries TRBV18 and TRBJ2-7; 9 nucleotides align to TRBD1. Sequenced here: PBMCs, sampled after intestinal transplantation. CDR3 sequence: CASSPNGGQGSEQYF. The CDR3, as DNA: TGTGCCAGCTCACCGAATGGGGGACAGGGTAGCGAGCAGTACTTC.